The 14 T cell receptor beta chains reported below all come from one sample, sequenced in a study of OX40 agonist ivuxolimab in advanced cancers. Clones were read by immunoSEQ multiplex PCR, and TCRdb kept only the in-frame ones, dropping some. The sample shows some 50,000 clones, approximately 86% of them seen only once. The sequencing here drew on CD4+ or CD8+ T cells sorted from blood, taken in a trial of the OX40 agonist ivuxolimab. All receptors come from an adult with an advanced solid tumor such as melanoma, head and neck, liver or kidney cancer.

This chain uses TRBV18 with TRBJ2-5, with D uncertain. Germline V gene sequence: CDR1 KGHSH, CDR2 LQKENI. This CDR3 comprises 13 residues. Trimming removed 4 bases at V and 1 base at J, with 7 bases between. The CDR3 loop reads CASSQVVQETQYF. In nucleotides, the CDR3 is TGTGCCAGCTCACAGGTGGTCCAAGAGACCCAGTACTTC.

This clone showed up just once. This chain connects TRBV9 to TRBJ2-3; D not resolved. The CDR3 extends over 12 amino acids. Trimming pared 4 bases from V and 6 bases from J, leaving 9 bases between. In germline, CDR1 is SGDLS, CDR2 YYNGEE. CDR3 residues: CASSPRTDTQYF. DNA for the CDR3: TGTGCCAGCAGCCCCCGTACGGATACGCAGTATTTT.

This clone was recorded once. The chain is built from TRBV11-2 and TRBJ2-7, with 10 nucleotides matching TRBD2. J was trimmed by 3 bases and V by 5 bases; bases with no gene match: 7. The CDR3 is made up of 15 amino acids. The germline V gene has CDR1 SGHAT and CDR2 FQNNGV. CDR3 residues: CASSLGLAEIYEQYF. CDR3 coding DNA: TGTGCCAGCAGCCTCGGACTAGCGGAGATCTACGAGCAGTACTTC.

The J gene is TRBJ2-3, the V gene TRBV27; D is ambiguous. This CDR3 has 12 residues. Germline CDR1 and CDR2: MNHEY and SMNVEV (reference sequence). V was shortened by 6 bases and J by 0 bases, with 4 bases between the two germline ends. CDR3 sequence (DNA): TGTGCCAGCAGAGGAAGCACAGATACGCAGTATTTT. This gives the protein CASRGSTDTQYF.

This rearrangement joins TRBV28 to TRBJ1-3; TRBD1 might be the D (6 bases). Germline V CDR1 and CDR2: MDHEN, SYDVKM. CDR3 length: 17 amino acids. V was trimmed by 4 bases and J by 0 bases, leaving 16 bases between them. The CDR3 protein is CASSSRGGGNSGNTIYF. The CDR3 DNA sequence: TGTGCCAGCAGTTCGCGAGGGGGGGGCAACTCTGGAAACACCATATATTTT. The complete variable domain, with remaining parts taken from reference TRBV28 and TRBJ1-3, reads DVKVTQSSRYLVKRTGEKVFLECVQDMDHENMFWYRQDPGLGLRLIYFSYDVKMKEKGDIPEGYSVSREKKERFSLILESASTNQTSMYLCASSSRGGGNSGNTIYFGEGSWLTVV.

The gene calls are TRBV5-6 and TRBJ2-7; D call uncertain. CDR3 length: 16 residues. Germline-derived CDR1 and CDR2 are SGHDT and YYEEEE. Trimming removed 2 bases from V and 0 bases from J, with 15 bases in between. The CDR3 sequence is CASSFPSPRPSYEQYF. CDR3 bases: TGTGCCAGCAGCTTTCCGAGCCCACGACCCTCCTACGAGCAGTACTTC.

The chain recombines TRBV6-6 with TRBJ1-6; 7 bases map to TRBD1. The CDR3 consists of 16 residues. The V gene's germline CDR1 is MNHNY and CDR2 SVGAGI (reference sequence). The trim removed 4 bases at V and 7 bases at J, leaving 10 bases unmatched. CDR3 nucleotides: TGTGCCAGCAGTTCCCAGGGGGAATCGCGGAATTCACCCCTCCACTTT. This translates into CASSSQGESRNSPLHF.

V usage is TRBV27 and J usage is TRBJ1-1; D may be TRBD1 (5 bases). In germline, CDR1 is MNHEY, CDR2 SMNVEV (reference sequence). V lost 3 bases and J lost 4, with 12 bases in between. The length of the CDR3 is 14 residues. CDR3 residues: CASSLGPPGTEAFF. CDR3 DNA: TGTGCCAGCAGTTTGGGACCCCCCGGCACTGAAGCTTTCTTT.

V and J are TRBV12-2 and TRBJ2-5. The J call may not be correct, given that the DNA end is closer to TRBJ2-7. TRBV12-2 is a pseudogene segment. The CDR3 runs 13 residues. CDR3 sequence: CASRGGRRYEQYF. In nucleotides, the CDR3 is TGTGCAAGTCGTGGGGGACGGCGCTACGAGCAGTACTTC.

The chain recombines TRBV10-1 with TRBJ2-3; unclear D gene. This CDR3 comprises 13 residues. Looked up from germline, CDR1 is WNHNN and CDR2 is SYGVQD (reference sequence). Between the trimmed V and J ends, which lost 2 bases and 2 bases, there was a span of 5 bases. DNA of the CDR3: TGCGCCAGCAGTGAGATCCCCACAGATACGCAGTATTTT. Its translation is CASSEIPTDTQYF.

The rearrangement uses TRBV2 and TRBJ1-2; D ambiguous. CDR1 is SNHLY, CDR2 FYNNEI, per germline. Trimming left V 8 bases short and J 6 bases short, with 19 bases between. The CDR3 spans 14 residues. The chain's CDR3 is CASLFGVRADGYTF. The CDR3 DNA reads as TGTGCCAGCCTCTTCGGTGTGAGGGCAGATGGCTACACCTTC.

The chain links TRBV6-1 to TRBJ2-7; D not resolved. The CDR3 has 12 residues. V was clipped by 4 bases and J by 0 bases, with 4 bases between them. The germline CDR1 and CDR2 sequences are MNHNS and SASEGT. CDR3 sequence (DNA): TGTGCCAGCAGTGCTCGCTCCTACGAGCAGTACTTC. Translating it yields CASSARSYEQYF.

V is TRBV18 and J is TRBJ2-2, with TRBD2 identical over 7 bases. The germline gives CDR1 KGHSH, CDR2 LQKENI. J lost 7 bases, V lost 1 base, and 6 bases had no gene match. This CDR3 comprises 15 residues. The CDR3 nucleotides read TGTGCCAGCTCACCACGGACTAGTCCGGTCGGGGAGCTGTTTTTT. Protein sequence: CASSPRTSPVGELFF.

The gene calls are TRBV11-3 and TRBJ2-1, with 9 bases that match TRBD2. After removal of 1 base from V and 6 bases from J, the junction contained 13 bases not matched to a gene. Germline V gene lookup returns CDR1 SGHNT and CDR2 YENEEA. This CDR3 has 18 residues. Here the CDR3 DNA reads TGTGCCAGCAGCTTAGGTGGGGTCTCGGGGGGACTAGCCAATGAGCAGTTCTTC. Translation: CASSLGGVSGGLANEQFF.